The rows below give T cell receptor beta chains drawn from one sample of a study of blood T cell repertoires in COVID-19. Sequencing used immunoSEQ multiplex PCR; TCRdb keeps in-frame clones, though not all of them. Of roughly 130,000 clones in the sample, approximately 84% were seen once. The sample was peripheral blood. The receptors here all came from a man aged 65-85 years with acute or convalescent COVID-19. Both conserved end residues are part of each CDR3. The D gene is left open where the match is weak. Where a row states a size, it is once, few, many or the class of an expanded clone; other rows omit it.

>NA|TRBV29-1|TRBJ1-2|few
TGCAGCGTTGAATCGGGAGTACATGGCTACACCTTC
CSVESGVHGYTF
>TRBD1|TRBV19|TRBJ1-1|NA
TGTGCCAGTACCCAGGACAGGGTCGCCACTGAAGCTTTCTTT
CASTQDRVATEAFF
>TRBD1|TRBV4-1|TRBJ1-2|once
TGCGCCAGCAGCCAAGACGGGGACAGAGTCTTCTATGGCTACACCTTC
CASSQDGDRVFYGYTF
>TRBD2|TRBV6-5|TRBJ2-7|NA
TGTGCCAGCACCTTGACTAGCGGGCCCTACGAGCAGTACTTC
CASTLTSGPYEQYF
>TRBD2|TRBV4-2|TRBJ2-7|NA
TGTGCCAGCAGCCAAGCCTCAGCGGGGGGTTCCTACGAGCAGTACTTC
CASSQASAGGSYEQYF
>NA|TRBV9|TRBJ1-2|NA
TGTGCCAGCAGTCCAGGGAAGATCCTATTCGGCTACACCTTC
CASSPGKILFGYTF
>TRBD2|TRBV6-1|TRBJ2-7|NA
TGTGCCAGCAGTGATTTCGCTTTAGCGGGGTACAACTCCTACGAGCAGTACTTC
CASSDFALAGYNSYEQYF
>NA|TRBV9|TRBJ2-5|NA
TGTGCCAGCAGCGGGGAGGGACATACCCAAGAGACCCAGTACTTC
CASSGEGHTQETQYF
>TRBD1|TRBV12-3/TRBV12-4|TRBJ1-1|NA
TGTGCCAGCAGTTTAGCGGGACAGGGGGAAGCTTTCTTT
CASSLAGQGEAFF
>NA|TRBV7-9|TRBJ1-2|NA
TGTGCCAGCAGCTTAGACCTCGCGGGGGGCTACACCTTC
CASSLDLAGGYTF
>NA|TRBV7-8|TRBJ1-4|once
TGTGCCAGCAGCTTTCACCAGGGTAATGAAAAACTGTTTTTT
CASSFHQGNEKLFF
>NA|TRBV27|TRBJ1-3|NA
TGTGCCAGCGGGGTGGGGAGCTCTGGAAACACCATATATTTT
CASGVGSSGNTIYF
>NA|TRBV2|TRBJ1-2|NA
TGTGCCAGCAGTGGGACAGTCTTAAGCTATGGCTACACCTTC
CASSGTVLSYGYTF
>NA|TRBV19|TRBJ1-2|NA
TGTGCCAGTAGAGGGCTTAGCGGGACGTATGGCTACACCTTC
CASRGLSGTYGYTF
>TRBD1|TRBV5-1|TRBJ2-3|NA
TGCGCCAGCAGCCTAACAGGGGGTCGCAGCACAGATACGCAGTATTTT
CASSLTGGRSTDTQYF
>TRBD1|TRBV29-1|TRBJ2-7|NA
TGCAGCGCGGGACAGGGGCGCTACGAGCAGTACTTC
CSAGQGRYEQYF
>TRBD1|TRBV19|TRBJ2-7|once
TGTGCCAGTAGTCCATTGACAGGGGCCGGCTACGAGCAGTACTTC
CASSPLTGAGYEQYF
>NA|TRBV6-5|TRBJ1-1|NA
TGTGCCAGCAATCGCCCGGGGACAAGGCACACTGAAGCTTTCTTT
CASNRPGTRHTEAFF
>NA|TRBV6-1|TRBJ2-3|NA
TGTGCCAGCAGTGACCTATTAGGGACAACCACAGATACGCAGTATTTT
CASSDLLGTTTDTQYF
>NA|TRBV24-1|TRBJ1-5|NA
TGTGCCACCAGTGCTCCCGGTCAGCCCCAGCATTTT
CATSAPGQPQHF
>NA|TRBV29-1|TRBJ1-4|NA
TGCAGCGGGCGGGGGACCGAAAAACTGTTTTTT
CSGRGTEKLFF
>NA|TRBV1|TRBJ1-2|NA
TGCACCAGCAGCCAAGCCAGGGGAGGGGCTTTTGGCGGCTACACCTTC
CTSSQARGGAFGGYTF
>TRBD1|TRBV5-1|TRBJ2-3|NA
TGCGCCAGCAGCACCGGGACAGGGGGCAAGGATACGCAGTATTTT
CASSTGTGGKDTQYF
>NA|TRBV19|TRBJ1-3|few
TGTGCCAGTAAGAAGGGGGACGGAAACACCATATATTTT
CASKKGDGNTIYF
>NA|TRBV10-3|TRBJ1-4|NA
TGTGCCATCAGTGGAAGCGGGGGTGCTAATGAAAAACTGTTTTTT
CAISGSGGANEKLFF
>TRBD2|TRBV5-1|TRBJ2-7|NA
TGCGCCAGCAGCTTGGCCAGCGGGGGGGCCTGGGAGCAGTACTTC
CASSLASGGAWEQYF
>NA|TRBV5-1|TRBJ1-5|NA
TGCGCCAGCAGCTTGGCTTCGGGGGGAAATCAGCCCCAGCATTTT
CASSLASGGNQPQHF
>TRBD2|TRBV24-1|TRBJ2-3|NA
TGTGCCACCAGTGATTTGGGGTGGGGGGGGAAGACAGATACGCAGTATTTT
CATSDLGWGGKTDTQYF
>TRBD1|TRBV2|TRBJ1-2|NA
TGTGCCCGCCGGGAGGGGGCGGTTGGCTACACCTTC
CARREGAVGYTF
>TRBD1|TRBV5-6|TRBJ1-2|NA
TGTGCCAGCAGCGACACAGGGGGAAATGGCTACACCTTC
CASSDTGGNGYTF
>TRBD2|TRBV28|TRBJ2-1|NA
TGTGCCAGCACCTTGGGACTAGCGGGAGCAAGTGAGCAGTTCTTC
CASTLGLAGASEQFF
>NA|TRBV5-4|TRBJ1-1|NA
TGTGCCAGCAGCCAGGCGCTGGGGAACACTGAAGCTTTCTTT
CASSQALGNTEAFF
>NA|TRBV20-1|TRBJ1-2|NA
TGCAGTGCTAGCGAGAACTATGGCTACACCTTC
CSASENYGYTF
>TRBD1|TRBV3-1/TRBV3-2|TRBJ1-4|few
TGTGCCAGCAGCCAAAGCCAGACAGGGGGCCATCGCAAACTGTTTTTT
CASSQSQTGGHRKLFF
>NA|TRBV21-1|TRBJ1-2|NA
TGTGCCAGCAGCAAAGGCCGGGGGGACTATGGCTACACCTTC
CASSKGRGDYGYTF
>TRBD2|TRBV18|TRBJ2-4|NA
TGTGCCAGCTCAATACTACAGCCCGGGGGGGCCAAAAACATTCAGTACTTC
CASSILQPGGAKNIQYF
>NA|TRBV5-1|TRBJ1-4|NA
TGCGCCAGCAGCTTGGCCGACAGCCGTAATGAAAAACTGTTTTTT
CASSLADSRNEKLFF
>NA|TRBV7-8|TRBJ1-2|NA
TGTGCCAGCAGCTTCTACGGCGGGGGGGGACGGGATGGCTACACCTTC
CASSFYGGGGRDGYTF
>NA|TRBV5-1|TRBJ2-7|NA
TGCGCCAGCAGCTTGGGGTCTACTAGTTTACCCTACGAGCAGTACTTC
CASSLGSTSLPYEQYF
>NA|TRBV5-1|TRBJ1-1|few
TGCGCCAGCAGCTTGGTTTGGCCCGGGGGGGCGAACACTGAAGCTTTCTTT
CASSLVWPGGANTEAFF
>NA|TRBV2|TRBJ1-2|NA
TGTGCCAGCAGTGAAGCAGGGGGTATCCCACTCCTTACAGGCTACACCTTC
CASSEAGGIPLLTGYTF
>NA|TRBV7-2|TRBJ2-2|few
TGTGCCAGCAGCTTAGATGGCAGGAACACCGGGGAGCTGTTTTTT
CASSLDGRNTGELFF
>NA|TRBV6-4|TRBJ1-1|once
TGTGCCAGCAGTGACCGCAGGAACACTGAAGCTTTCTTT
CASSDRRNTEAFF
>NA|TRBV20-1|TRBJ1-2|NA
TGCAGTGCTAGACAAAACTATGGCTACACCTTC
CSARQNYGYTF
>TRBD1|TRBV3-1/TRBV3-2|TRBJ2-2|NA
TGTGCCAGCAGACAGGGGCCGAACACCGGGGAGCTGTTTTTT
CASRQGPNTGELFF
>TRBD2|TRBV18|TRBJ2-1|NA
TGTGCCAGCTCATCATCCGGGACTAGCGGCTCCCGGCAGTTCTTC
CASSSSGTSGSRQFF
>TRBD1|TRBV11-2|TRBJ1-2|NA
TGTGCCAGCAGCAGTAGGGACAGGCCCCTCTTC
CASSSRDRPLF
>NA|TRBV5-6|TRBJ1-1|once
TGTGCCAGCAGCTTGGACATGCTCATGAACACTGAAGCTTTCTTT
CASSLDMLMNTEAFF
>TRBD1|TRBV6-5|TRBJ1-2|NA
TGTGCCACCCCACAGGGGGCCCTAAATGGCTACACCTTC
CATPQGALNGYTF
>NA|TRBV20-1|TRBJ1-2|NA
TGCAGTGCTATTGACGCCACCCGGGATGGCTACACCTTC
CSAIDATRDGYTF
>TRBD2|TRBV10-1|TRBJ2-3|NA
TGCGCCAGCGCGCCGGGACTAGCAACAGATACGCAGTATTTT
CASAPGLATDTQYF
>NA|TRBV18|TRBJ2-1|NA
TGTGCCAGCTCACCAAGAGACTCCTACAATGAGCAGTTCTTC
CASSPRDSYNEQFF
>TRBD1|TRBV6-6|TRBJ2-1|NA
TGTGCCAGCACCCGACAGGGCCTAGGACGAGCGTTCTTC
CASTRQGLGRAFF
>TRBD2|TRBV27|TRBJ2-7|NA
TGTGCCAGCAGTCCCGCCGGGATATATCCTAGCGGGACCTACGAGCAGTACTTC
CASSPAGIYPSGTYEQYF
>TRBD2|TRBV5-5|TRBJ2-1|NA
TGTGCCAGCAGCTTGGGGGGACTAGCGGGGTTAGAGCAGTTCTTC
CASSLGGLAGLEQFF
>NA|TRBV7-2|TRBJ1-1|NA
TGTGCCAGCAGCGGTGGAGATAAAGGATTGAGGAACACTGAAGCTTTCTTT
CASSGGDKGLRNTEAFF
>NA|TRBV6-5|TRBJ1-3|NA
TGTGCCAGCAGTTTACAGGGTTCTGGAAACACCATATATTTT
CASSLQGSGNTIYF
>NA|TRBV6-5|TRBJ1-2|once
TGTGCCAGCAGACTTGACTATGGCTACACCTTC
CASRLDYGYTF